This is a list of T cell receptor beta chains from one sample in a study of CD8 T cells in ankylosing spondylitis. TCRdb redid the calling of the 5' RACE reads with MiXCR, one entry per CDR3 protein. The repertoire has some 180,000 distinct CDR3 sequences, around a sixth of them found once; the top ten carry roughly 4.5%. The sample comprised blood, either unsorted or a sorted T cell fraction (not recorded which). The receptor set was obtained from a male donor under 30 with ankylosing spondylitis or in good health (not recorded which). The CDR3 runs from the conserved cysteine through the conserved F or W. Fields, in order: V gene, D gene, clone size, J gene, CDR3 DNA, CDR3 protein. D genes are given only for firm matches. Part of the rows lack a size; the others show once, few, many or a class for expanded clones.

TRBV7-7	TRBD2	many	TRBJ2-1	TGTGCCAGCAGCTCGACTAGCGGGACCGCCTACAATGAGCAGTTCTTC	CASSSTSGTAYNEQFF
TRBV29-1	TRBD1	few	TRBJ2-2	TGCAGCGTTGAACGGACAGGGGCACCACACGGGGAGCTGTTTTTT	CSVERTGAPHGELFF
TRBV19	TRBD2	many	TRBJ2-3	TGTGCCAGTAGTCCGGGGACTAGCGGGAGTGGTTATACGCAGTATTTT	CASSPGTSGSGYTQYF
TRBV12-3/TRBV12-4	.	many	TRBJ2-7	TGTGCCAGCACATCTGGCACCTCCGAGCAGTACTTC	CASTSGTSEQYF
TRBV11-2	.	many	TRBJ2-3	TGTGCCAGCCATGACTCGGGAGTCACGCAGTATTTT	CASHDSGVTQYF
TRBV6-5	.	many	TRBJ1-4	TGTGCCAGCAGTTACTCCCAGGGCGTAGGCGAAAAACTGTTTTTT	CASSYSQGVGEKLFF
TRBV28	.	many	TRBJ2-6	TGTGCCAGCAGTTTATTTTCTTCAGGCCTGAGCTCTGGGGCCAACGTCCTGACTTTC	CASSLFSSGLSSGANVLTF
TRBV7-6	.	few	TRBJ2-1	TGTGCCAGCAGCTTACCCAGAGCCGAGCAGTTCTTC	CASSLPRAEQFF
TRBV20-1	.	many	TRBJ2-3	TGCAGTGCTAGAGATCCCCGGCAGGGACTCACAGATACGCAGTATTTT	CSARDPRQGLTDTQYF
TRBV11-3	.	.	TRBJ1-1	TGTGCCAGCAGCTTAGGCCCAATGGGGCCTGAAGCTTTCTTT	CASSLGPMGPEAFF
TRBV20-1	TRBD2	many	TRBJ2-3	TGCAGTGCTAGTGGTAGCGGGCATAGCACAGATACGCAGTATTTT	CSASGSGHSTDTQYF
TRBV29-1	TRBD2	many	TRBJ2-1	TGCAGCGTTGAGGCTAGCGGGAGGAAGTTTGGCAATGAGCAGTTCTTC	CSVEASGRKFGNEQFF
TRBV6-1	.	many	TRBJ1-3	TGTGCCAGCAGTGAACGGGCACCTTGGAACACCATATATTTT	CASSERAPWNTIYF
TRBV6-2/TRBV6-3	.	many	TRBJ2-1	TGTGCCAGCACCCAGTCTTTCCAGGCGAGGGCCCCTGAGCAGTTCTTC	CASTQSFQARAPEQFF
TRBV6-6	TRBD2	.	TRBJ2-1	TGTGCCAGCAGTTACTCCCTGACTAGCGGGAGAGGTGATGAGCAGTTCTTC	CASSYSLTSGRGDEQFF
TRBV19	.	.	TRBJ1-2	TGTGCCAGTAGTATCGCCGGGCTTGGCTACACCTTC	CASSIAGLGYTF
TRBV2	TRBD2	.	TRBJ2-1	TGTGCCAGCAGTGAAGTAGCTAGCGGGAGGACGAGCTCCTACAATGAGCAGTTCTTC	CASSEVASGRTSSYNEQFF
TRBV11-2	TRBD1	many	TRBJ2-1	TGTGCCAGCAGCTCAGGCCCGGGACAGTACAATGAGCAGTTCTTC	CASSSGPGQYNEQFF
TRBV4-1	TRBD2	many	TRBJ2-7	TGCGCCAGCAGCCTCACTAGCGCTACCTACGAGCAGTACTTC	CASSLTSATYEQYF
TRBV12-3/TRBV12-4	TRBD1	many	TRBJ2-1	TGTGCCAGCAGCCGACAGGGTTCCTCCTACAATGAGCAGTTCTTC	CASSRQGSSYNEQFF
TRBV25-1	.	.	TRBJ2-2	TGTGCCAGCAGTTGGGGCGGGCCCGGGGAGCTGTTTTTT	CASSWGGPGELFF
TRBV7-3	.	.	TRBJ2-2	TGTGCCAGCAGCTTAAAGCGGACCCAGAACACCGGGGAGCTGTTTTTT	CASSLKRTQNTGELFF
TRBV20-1	.	many	TRBJ2-6	TGCAGTGCTAGCACTACCGGGATAATGCGCTCTGGGGCCAACGTCCTGACTTTC	CSASTTGIMRSGANVLTF
TRBV6-1	TRBD2	few	TRBJ2-1	TGTGCCAGCAGCGTCACTAGCGGGATGGCCAATGAGCAGTTCTTC	CASSVTSGMANEQFF
TRBV6-6	.	many	TRBJ2-6	TGTGCCAGCAGCCACCTTATTAAGGGGGGCTCTGGGGCCAACGTCCTGACTTTC	CASSHLIKGGSGANVLTF